The sequence of this TCR beta chain was determined in a study of cytomegalovirus exposure and HLA in healthy donors. The table lists this clone with a few counts. PCR primers comprised 60 Vbeta and 13 Jbeta primers. The data were produced by immunoSEQ multiplex PCR, yet TCRdb's version contains in-frame clones alone and is incomplete. Among about 82,000 clones listed, roughly 80% were seen once. CDR1 GTSNPN and CDR2 SVGIG come from the germline V gene (reference sequence). There are 15 residues in the CDR3. J lost 3 bases, V lost 0 bases, and 2 bases had no gene match. V is TRBV30 and J is TRBJ2-3; 11 bases line up with TRBD2. This receptor was taken from a man in his fifties in good health and CMV-seronegative. The sequencing input was PBMCs. CDR3 region: CAWSVSSGGTDTQYF. The CDR3, as DNA: TGTGCCTGGAGTGTTTCTAGCGGGGGGACAGATACGCAGTATTTT.